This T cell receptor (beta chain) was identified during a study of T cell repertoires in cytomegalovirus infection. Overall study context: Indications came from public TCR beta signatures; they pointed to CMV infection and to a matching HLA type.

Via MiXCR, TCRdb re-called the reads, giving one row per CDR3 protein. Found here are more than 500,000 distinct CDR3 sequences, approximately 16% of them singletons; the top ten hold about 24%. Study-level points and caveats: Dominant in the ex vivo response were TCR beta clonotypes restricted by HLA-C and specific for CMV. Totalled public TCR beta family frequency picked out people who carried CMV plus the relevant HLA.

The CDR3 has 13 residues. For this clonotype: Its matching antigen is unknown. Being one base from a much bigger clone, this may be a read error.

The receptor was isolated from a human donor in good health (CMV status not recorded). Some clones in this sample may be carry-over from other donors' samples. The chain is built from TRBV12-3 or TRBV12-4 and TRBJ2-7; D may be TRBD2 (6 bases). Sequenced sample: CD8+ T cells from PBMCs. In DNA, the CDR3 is TGTGCCAGCAGCGGAAGACTAGGTTACGGGCAGTACTTC. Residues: CASSGRLGYGQYF.